This TCR beta chain was identified in a study of blood T cell repertoires in COVID-19. The table came from immunoSEQ multiplex PCR; TCRdb's copy has only in-frame clones and leaves some out. The table shows some 180,000 clones, with less than 90% occurring only once. CDR1 SGHAT and CDR2 FQNNGV come from the germline V gene. CDR3 size: 17 residues. The ends were cut back, 1 base at V and 0 bases at J, with 13 bases in the middle. This clone was detected only once. The chain uses TRBV11-2 and TRBJ2-1, with D perhaps TRBD2 (6 bases). This TCR was sampled from a woman in her twenties or thirties who had been exposed to COVID-19. Sequenced: PBMCs or T cells enriched from blood (not recorded which). CDR3 residues: CASSLVAQRASYNEQFF. The CDR3 DNA follows: TGTGCCAGCAGCTTAGTCGCCCAGCGGGCCTCCTACAATGAGCAGTTCTTC.